Below are 22 T cell receptor beta chains sequenced from a single sample in a study of blood T cell repertoires in COVID-19. The table came from immunoSEQ multiplex PCR; TCRdb's copy has only in-frame clones and leaves some out. Altogether around 100,000 clones are present, roughly 87% being singletons, with the ten largest covering 6.2%. The sequenced sample consisted of peripheral blood. The receptors originated from a human donor in a cohort sampled during active COVID-19.

The rearrangement links TRBV19 to TRBJ2-1; 12 nucleotides line up with TRBD2. The CDR3 is made up of 15 amino acids. Germline loops: CDR1 LNHDA, CDR2 SQIVND (reference sequence). V shed 3 bases and J 6 bases; nucleotides not matched to a gene: 3. CDR3 bases: TGTGCCAGTAGTATCCTAGCGGGGGGGCCCAATGAGCAGTTCTTC. Translating it yields CASSILAGGPNEQFF.

The table lists this clone with a count of one. The genes are TRBV11-2 and TRBJ2-7, with TRBD2 matching 13 bases. The CDR3 consists of 16 residues. Germline loops: CDR1 SGHAT, CDR2 FQNNGV. The trim removed 4 bases at V and 6 bases at J, leaving 9 bases unmatched. The CDR3 DNA reads TGTGCCAGCAGCTCAGACACTAGCGGGGGGGCCTTCGAGCAGTACTTC. Its translation: CASSSDTSGGAFEQYF. Based on the CDR3 plus reference TRBV11-2 and TRBJ2-7, the full variable domain is EAGVAQSPRYKIIEKRQSVAFWCNPISGHATLYWYQQILGQGPKLLIQFQNNGVVDDSQLPKDRFSAERLKGVDSTLKIQPAKLEDSAVYLCASSSDTSGGAFEQYFGPGTRLTVT.

The gene calls are TRBV7-9 and TRBJ2-3, with D possibly being TRBD1 (5 bases). The CDR3 extends over 14 amino acids. V shed 5 bases and J shed 4 bases, with 13 bases lying between them. In germline, CDR1 is SEHNR, CDR2 FQNEAQ (reference sequence). Here the CDR3 reads CASSETAAADTQYF. The CDR3 region has the DNA TGTGCCAGCAGCGAGACAGCAGCAGCAGATACGCAGTATTTT.

The chain links TRBV28 to TRBJ2-1; D perhaps matches TRBD2 (5 bases). In germline, CDR1 is MDHEN, CDR2 SYDVKM. This CDR3 has 15 residues. V was clipped by 1 base and J by 9 bases, with 16 bases between them. The CDR3 DNA follows: TGTGCCAGCAGTTTATCCGCTCAAGACGGGATTGAGCAGTTCTTC. Its translation: CASSLSAQDGIEQFF. Based on the CDR3 plus reference TRBV28 and TRBJ2-1, the full variable domain is DVKVTQSSRYLVKRTGEKVFLECVQDMDHENMFWYRQDPGLGLRLIYFSYDVKMKEKGDIPEGYSVSREKKERFSLILESASTNQTSMYLCASSLSAQDGIEQFFGPGTRLTVL.

The chain combines TRBV28 with TRBJ1-1, with 8 nucleotides matching TRBD1. The CDR3 length is 20 residues. V shed 3 bases and J 3 bases; nucleotides not matched to a gene: 21. In germline, CDR1 is MDHEN, CDR2 SYDVKM. The CDR3 region has the DNA TGTGCCAGCAGTTTCCCCTTAGAAGCCCAGGGGGCAAGTAGGTACACTGAAGCTTTCTTT. Protein sequence: CASSFPLEAQGASRYTEAFF.

This clone was detected once. The V gene is TRBV28, the J gene TRBJ2-7; 7 bases match TRBD2. This CDR3 spans 13 amino acids. J lost 1 base, V lost 6 bases, and 3 bases had no gene match. Germline V gives CDR1 MDHEN, CDR2 SYDVKM. The CDR3 here is CASRGGESYEQYF. CDR3 DNA sequence: TGTGCCAGCAGGGGGGGGGAATCCTACGAGCAGTACTTC.

The chain recombines TRBV11-2 with TRBJ2-5; D is possibly TRBD1 (5 bases). Trimming cost V 2 bases and J 6 bases, with 7 bases left between them. The CDR3 is made up of 12 amino acids. Germline V gene data show CDR1 as SGHAT and CDR2 as FQNNGV. CDR3 sequence (DNA): TGTGCCAGCAGCTTATCAGGGCAGACCCAGTACTTC. The encoded protein is CASSLSGQTQYF.

The chain links TRBV6-5 to TRBJ2-3, with TRBD2 as a possible D gene (5 bases). CDR3 length equals 13 residues. Trimming shortened V by 6 bases and J by 3 bases, and 10 bases separated the two germline ends. In germline, CDR1 is MNHEY, CDR2 SVGAGI. This chain's CDR3 is CASRRVQTDTQYF. CDR3 coding DNA: TGTGCCAGCAGGAGGGTACAAACAGATACGCAGTATTTT.

This chain connects TRBV19 to TRBJ2-2, with D perhaps matching TRBD2 (6 bases). The germline CDR1 and CDR2 sequences are LNHDA and SQIVND (reference sequence). V was trimmed by 7 bases and J by 1 base, leaving 19 bases between them. The CDR3 is 17 amino acids. Written as DNA, the CDR3 is TGTGCCAGTACCAAATCGGCGGGACGGATGAACACCGGGGAGCTGTTTTTT. This gives the protein CASTKSAGRMNTGELFF.

The chain links TRBV4-1 to TRBJ2-7; maybe TRBD2 (7 bases). The germline gives CDR1 MGHRA, CDR2 YSYEKL. This CDR3 spans 15 amino acids. V was clipped by 1 base and J by 2 bases, with 12 bases between them. The CDR3 coding sequence is TGCGCCAGCAGCCAAGGCGGGGGCACGACCTACGAGCAGTACTTC. This sequence encodes CASSQGGGTTYEQYF.

The rearrangement uses TRBV5-1 and TRBJ2-7; 9 positions agree with TRBD2. The J segment lost 0 bases and the V segment lost 0 bases, leaving 7 bases of the junction unmatched. Germline V CDR1 and CDR2: SGHRS, YFSETQ. The length of the CDR3 is 17 residues. CDR3 amino acids: CASSLGSASGISYEQYF. The CDR3 coding sequence is TGCGCCAGCAGCTTGGGGTCCGCTAGCGGGATCTCCTACGAGCAGTACTTC. The variable domain in full, with the rest retrieved from reference TRBV5-1 and TRBJ2-7, is KAGVTQTPRYLIKTRGQQVTLSCSPISGHRSVSWYQQTPGQGLQFLFEYFSETQRNKGNFPGRFSGRQFSNSRSEMNVSTLELGDSALYLCASSLGSASGISYEQYFGPGTRLTVT.

The chain links TRBV6-6 to TRBJ2-5; 7 positions agree with TRBD2. The V gene's germline CDR1 is MNHNY and CDR2 SVGAGI (reference sequence). This CDR3 has 15 residues. V trimming: 5 bases; J trimming: 5 bases; junction bases outside the gene matches: 11. Here the CDR3 reads CASSPKPTSWETQYF. In DNA form, the CDR3 reads TGTGCCAGCAGTCCAAAACCGACTAGCTGGGAGACCCAGTACTTC.

The V call is TRBV4-1, the J call TRBJ1-2; 8 positions agree with TRBD1. Looked up from germline, CDR1 is MGHRA and CDR2 is YSYEKL. The CDR3 runs to 12 residues. V dropped 8 bases and J dropped 3; count of bases not matched to a gene: 2. CDR3: CASSGQDYGYTF. The CDR3 DNA is TGCGCCAGCTCGGGACAGGACTATGGCTACACCTTC.

V gene TRBV10-1 combines with J gene TRBJ2-1; a possible D gene is TRBD2 (6 bases). This CDR3 has 14 residues. Germline values: CDR1 WNHNN, CDR2 SYGVQD (reference sequence). Between the trimmed V and J ends, which lost 5 bases and 6 bases, there was a span of 14 bases. DNA for the CDR3: TGCGCCAGCAGTTTCGGAGGGAGTTCCAATGAGCAGTTCTTC. Translating gives CASSFGGSSNEQFF.

The chain employs TRBV5-4 and TRBJ2-7; 10 nucleotides match TRBD2. Germline values: CDR1 SGHNT, CDR2 YYREEE (reference sequence). V lost 4 bases to trimming and J lost 0 bases; unmatched junction nucleotides: 7. CDR3 length: 16 amino acids. The chain's CDR3 is CASSPSSGGGSYEQYF. CDR3 coding DNA: TGTGCCAGCAGCCCATCTAGCGGGGGCGGCTCCTACGAGCAGTACTTC.

The rearrangement links TRBV21-1 to TRBJ2-7; the table's D call of TRBD2 was not tested on the DNA. TRBV21-1 has pseudogene status. The length of the CDR3 is 12 residues. Written as DNA, the CDR3 is TGTGCCAGCAGCACTTACCCCGTCGGGCAGTACTTC. Translating gives CASSTYPVGQYF.

The chain carries TRBV27 and TRBJ1-1; the D gene is possibly TRBD1 (6 bases). Trimming cost V 2 bases and J 1 base, with 8 bases left between them. Germline loops: CDR1 MNHEY, CDR2 SMNVEV (reference sequence). CDR3 size: 14 residues. The DNA for the CDR3 is TGTGCCAGCAGTTTAAGGGGGGGGAACACTGAAGCTTTCTTT. Translation: CASSLRGGNTEAFF.

The CDR3 region has the DNA TGTGCCAGCAGTCCCACCCGGCCCCAGACAGGGCGGGATGGCTACACCTTC. This codes for CASSPTRPQTGRDGYTF. V usage is TRBV27 and J usage is TRBJ1-2; 7 bases are a match to TRBD1. CDR3 size: 17 residues. The germline V gene has CDR1 MNHEY and CDR2 SMNVEV (reference sequence). Trimming took 5 bases from V and 6 from J; bases not matched to a gene: 18.

Regarding this clone: The sample carries other DNA sequences with the same CDR3. The chain recombines TRBV5-1 with TRBJ2-5; D gene uncertain. Germline loops: CDR1 SGHRS, CDR2 YFSETQ. Between the trimmed V and J ends, which lost 0 bases and 3 bases, there was a span of 6 bases. This CDR3 region has 13 residues. Here the CDR3 DNA reads TGCGCCAGCAGCTTGGGAGGAGAAGAGACCCAGTACTTC. Encoded protein: CASSLGGEETQYF.

Here the CDR3 reads CASSQNRDRVFYGYTF. The CDR3 coding sequence is TGTGCCAGCAGTCAAAACCGGGACAGGGTATTTTATGGCTACACCTTC. The chain uses TRBV5-6 and TRBJ1-2, with 9 bases that match TRBD1. CDR3 length: 16 residues. V lost 5 bases, J lost 5 bases, and 13 bases stayed unmatched. The germline gives CDR1 SGHDT, CDR2 YYEEEE.

This clone was found once. CDR3 bases: TGTGCCAGCAGTGAAGGGCCCTACGAGCAGTACTTC. It encodes CASSEGPYEQYF. This chain connects TRBV2 to TRBJ2-7, with D hard to call. CDR3 length: 12 amino acids. Germline V gene sequence: CDR1 SNHLY, CDR2 FYNNEI. Trimming took 1 base from V and 2 from J, leaving 3 bases between them. The variable domain in full, completed from reference TRBV2 and TRBJ2-7, reads EPEVTQTPSHQVTQMGQEVILRCVPISNHLYFYWYRQILGQKVEFLVSFYNNEISEKSEIFDDQFSVERPDGSNFTLKIRSTKLEDSAMYFCASSEGPYEQYFGPGTRLTVT.

The table lists this clone with a count of one. The V gene is TRBV7-3, the J gene TRBJ1-2, with D perhaps matching TRBD1 (6 bases). Germline CDR1 and CDR2: SGHTA and FQGTGA. CDR3 length: 13 amino acids. V was pared by 5 bases and J by 4 bases, with 11 bases between. The CDR3 here is CASSQQGGYGYTF. In nucleotides, the CDR3 is TGTGCCAGCAGCCAACAGGGTGGCTATGGCTACACCTTC. Full variable domain (rest looked up from reference TRBV7-3 and TRBJ1-2): GAGVSQTPSNKVTEKGKYVELRCDPISGHTALYWYRQSLGQGPEFLIYFQGTGAADDSGLPNDRFFAVRPEGSVSTLKIQRTERGDSAVYLCASSQQGGYGYTFGSGTRLTVV.